Below, 18 T cell receptor beta chains from the same sample are listed, as sequenced in a study of vaccination and CD4 T cells after COVID-19. Documented treatment: roughly 10-day PBMC culture with coronavirus spike peptide pools or control peptides (ViraFEST assay). Oncomine TCR Beta short-read sequencing was applied to DNA from cultured CD4+ T cells. TCRdb re-analysed the PCR reads in MiXCR, keeping a single row per CDR3 protein. The table has 20,000 to 25,000 distinct CDR3 sequences, approximately 70% seen once; the top ten hold 3.7%. Their cognate antigens are unknown. Specimen: CD4+ T cells from blood, cultured in vitro. The origin of the receptors is a human donor who had recovered from COVID-19.

This chain links TRBV11-3 with TRBJ2-7; D might be TRBD1 (6 bases). CDR1 and CDR2 (germline): SGHNT, YENEEA. V lost 5 bases, J lost 4 bases, and 15 bases lay in between. CDR3 length: 14 amino acids. This CDR3 is CASSTSGGTYEQYF. Here the CDR3 DNA reads TGTGCCAGCAGCACCTCTGGGGGCACTTACGAGCAGTACTTC.

The V and J genes are TRBV2 and TRBJ1-1; a possible D gene is TRBD1 (5 bases). V lost 1 base and J 0 bases, leaving 12 bases between the germline ends. There are 16 residues in the CDR3. Germline V lookup: CDR1 SNHLY, CDR2 FYNNEI. CDR3: CASSEEDHRLNTEAFF. The CDR3 nucleotides are TGTGCCAGCAGTGAAGAGGACCACAGGTTGAACACTGAAGCTTTCTTT.

The CDR3 bases are TGCAGTGCCACACAGGGGGCAACGTACGAGCAGTACTTC. Translation gives CSATQGATYEQYF. This chain links TRBV20-1 with TRBJ2-7; 9 bases align to TRBD1. The CDR3 extends over 13 amino acids. J was trimmed by 4 bases and V by 6 bases; bases with no gene match: 7. The V gene's germline CDR1 is DFQATT and CDR2 SNEGSKA (reference sequence).

This clonotype was picked up one time. The V call is TRBV28, the J call TRBJ1-1, with D possibly TRBD1 on 6 matching bases. The ends were cut back, 5 bases at V and 0 bases at J, with 10 bases in the middle. CDR3 length equals 14 residues. CDR1 and CDR2 from the germline V gene are MDHEN and SYDVKM. The CDR3 region is CASSRGTLNTEAFF. In nucleotides, the CDR3 is TGTGCCAGCAGTCGCGGGACACTGAACACTGAAGCTTTCTTT.

The rearrangement uses TRBV11-3 and TRBJ2-7; the D gene is possibly TRBD2 (5 bases). The V and J ends lost 7 bases and 1 base respectively, with 11 bases between them. CDR3 length equals 13 residues. The germline gives CDR1 SGHNT, CDR2 YENEEA. CDR3 loop: CASTAGLSYEQYF. CDR3 DNA sequence: TGTGCCAGCACCGCCGGACTGTCCTACGAGCAGTACTTC. The full variable domain, its missing parts supplied by reference TRBV11-3 and TRBJ2-7, is EAGVVQSPRYKIIEKKQPVAFWCNPISGHNTLYWYLQNLGQGPELLIRYENEEAVDDSQLPKDRFSAERLKGVDSTLKIQPAELGDSAVYLCASTAGLSYEQYFGPGTRLTVT.

The gene calls are TRBV20-1 and TRBJ1-5; D ambiguous. Germline assignment: CDR1 DFQATT and CDR2 SNEGSKA (reference sequence). V was cut by 0 bases and J by 5 bases, with 8 bases left in between. The CDR3 totals 13 residues. CDR3 in DNA: TGCAGTGCTAGAGAAGTCGGCGATCAGCCCCAGCATTTT. Translation gives CSAREVGDQPQHF.

This clonotype was seen a handful of times. The chain couples TRBV6-1 to TRBJ1-5; D remains ambiguous. Between the trimmed V and J ends, which lost 6 bases and 7 bases, there was a span of 19 bases. The CDR3 is made up of 15 amino acids. Germline V gene lookup returns CDR1 MNHNS and CDR2 SASEGT. CDR3 amino acids: CASSPLGGSRQPQHF. The CDR3, as DNA: TGTGCCAGCAGCCCTTTAGGAGGGTCAAGGCAGCCCCAGCATTTT.

V is TRBV5-1 and J is TRBJ2-7, with 10 bases that match TRBD2. With 0 bases clipped from V and 3 bases from J, the junction kept 3 bases outside the gene matches. Germline lookup yields CDR1 SGHRS and CDR2 YFSETQ. This CDR3 spans 15 amino acids. The CDR3 DNA reads as TGCGCCAGCAGCTTGGGGCTAGCGGGAGACTACGAGCAGTACTTC. Its protein product is CASSLGLAGDYEQYF.

The rearrangement links TRBV7-9 to TRBJ1-2; possible D gene TRBD1, 5 bases. Trimming left V 0 bases short and J 8 bases short, with 10 bases between. The CDR3 contains 13 residues. CDR1 is SEHNR and CDR2 is FQNEAQ in the germline V gene (reference sequence). The CDR3 bases are TGTGCCAGCAGCTTAGCGGGGGGTGAAGGCTACACCTTC. This gives the protein CASSLAGGEGYTF.

This clonotype was counted a few times. The V call is TRBV20-1, the J call TRBJ1-2; no reliable D call. CDR1 is DFQATT and CDR2 is SNEGSKA in the germline V gene (reference sequence). Trimming pared 3 bases from V and 0 bases from J, leaving 5 bases between. This CDR3 region has 12 residues. The CDR3 DNA is TGCAGTGCTAGGAACTCTAACTATGGCTACACCTTC. It translates to CSARNSNYGYTF.

The chain employs TRBV7-6 and TRBJ2-2; either TRBD1 or TRBD2 may fit D (5 bases each). Looked up from germline, CDR1 is SGHVS and CDR2 is FNYEAQ. V shed 5 bases and J shed 7 bases, with 14 bases lying between them. The CDR3 spans 14 residues. The CDR3 spells CASSPLGVNGELFF. DNA of the CDR3: TGTGCCAGCAGCCCCTTGGGGGTTAACGGGGAGCTGTTTTTT.

The gene calls are TRBV5-8 and TRBJ1-2; D remains ambiguous. Between the trimmed V and J ends, which lost 2 bases and 2 bases, there was a span of 7 bases. The germline V gene encodes CDR1 SGHTS and CDR2 YDEGEE. CDR3 size: 13 residues. This CDR3 reads CASSLDFNYGYTF. The CDR3 DNA reads as TGTGCCAGCAGCTTAGACTTCAACTATGGCTACACCTTC.

The chain joins TRBV20-1 to TRBJ2-7; 14 nucleotides align to TRBD2. The J segment lost 4 bases and the V segment lost 3 bases, leaving 11 bases of the junction unmatched. This CDR3 comprises 17 residues. Looked up from germline, CDR1 is DFQATT and CDR2 is SNEGSKA (reference sequence). The CDR3 sequence is CSASPPGTSGGLYEQYF. The DNA for the CDR3 is TGCAGTGCTAGCCCCCCTGGGACTAGCGGGGGCCTATACGAGCAGTACTTC.

This clonotype came up a few times. The chain links TRBV12-3 or TRBV12-4 to TRBJ2-2, with a possible D match to TRBD1 (6 bases). Trimming took 5 bases from V and 1 from J, leaving 8 bases between them. The CDR3 is 14 amino acids. This CDR3 is CASSKDRNTGELFF. The CDR3 nucleotides are TGTGCCAGCAGTAAGGACAGGAACACCGGGGAGCTGTTTTTT.

J is TRBJ2-7 and V is TRBV15, with D possibly being TRBD1 (5 bases). Germline loops: CDR1 LNHNV, CDR2 YYDKDF (reference sequence). There are 16 residues in the CDR3. V was trimmed by 4 bases and J by 3 bases, leaving 19 bases between them. The CDR3 bases are TGTGCCACCAGCAACGTACAGGCCACCACCTACTACGAGCAGTACTTC. Residues: CATSNVQATTYYEQYF.

Only a few counts were recorded for this clonotype. This sequence joins TRBV20-1 and TRBJ2-3, with 8 bases that match TRBD2. Unmatched junction bases numbered 8, after V lost 6 bases and J lost 6 bases. The CDR3 is made up of 13 amino acids. CDR1 is DFQATT and CDR2 is SNEGSKA in the germline V gene (reference sequence). DNA of the CDR3: TGCAGTGCCAGATTAGCGGGGCCCGATACGCAGTATTTT. It specifies CSARLAGPDTQYF.

The chain employs TRBV2 and TRBJ2-1; 10 positions match TRBD2. Germline V gene data show CDR1 as SNHLY and CDR2 as FYNNEI. With V trimmed by 4 bases and J by 6 bases, 9 bases remained unmatched. This CDR3 has 16 residues. The CDR3 is CASSGLAGVGPNEQFF. The CDR3 DNA is TGTGCCAGCAGTGGGCTAGCGGGAGTAGGGCCCAATGAGCAGTTCTTC.

The rearrangement links TRBV19 to TRBJ1-5, with TRBD1 as a possible D gene (5 bases). V was cut by 3 bases and J by 0 bases, with 12 bases left in between. The CDR3 is 16 residues long. CDR1 and CDR2 (germline): LNHDA, SQIVND (reference sequence). The CDR3 reads CASSISWGDSNQPQHF. The CDR3 bases are TGTGCCAGTAGTATTTCATGGGGGGATAGCAATCAGCCCCAGCATTTT.